These T cell receptor beta chains were read from a single sample in a study of Graves' ophthalmopathy and Graves' hyperthyroidism. From the multiplex PCR reads, TCRdb called clonotypes with MiXCR, one entry per CDR3 protein. Of a few hundred thousand distinct CDR3 sequences listed, roughly 15% were seen once; the top ten hold about 7%. The material sequenced was peripheral blood. Every receptor here comes from a woman younger than 35 with stable Graves' hyperthyroidism. CDR3s include the opening cysteine and the closing phenylalanine or tryptophan. Fields, in order: clone size, D gene, J gene, V gene, CDR3 protein, CDR3 DNA. A D gene is named only where the DNA matches it firmly. Clone size appears in some rows only: once, few, many, or a class for an expanded clone.

abundance: many
d_gene: -
j_gene: TRBJ1-5
v_gene: TRBV12-3/TRBV12-4
CDR3aa: CASSTLGRGREPQHF
CDR3nt: TGTGCCAGCAGTACTCTTGGAAGGGGAAGGGAGCCCCAGCATTTT

abundance: -
d_gene: -
j_gene: TRBJ2-7
v_gene: TRBV24-1
CDR3aa: CATSDLFGADSYEQYF
CDR3nt: TGTGCCACCAGTGATTTGTTCGGCGCCGACTCCTACGAGCAGTACTTC

abundance: once
d_gene: -
j_gene: TRBJ2-7
v_gene: TRBV20-1
CDR3aa: CSARDFAAPRLGEQYF
CDR3nt: TGCAGTGCTAGAGACTTCGCAGCTCCTCGACTAGGCGAGCAGTACTTC

abundance: few
d_gene: -
j_gene: TRBJ2-2
v_gene: TRBV29-1
CDR3aa: CSVSRAGTGELFF
CDR3nt: TGCAGCGTCTCCAGGGCCGGAACCGGGGAGCTGTTTTTT

abundance: many
d_gene: -
j_gene: TRBJ2-7
v_gene: TRBV12-5
CDR3aa: CASGPGSPEQYF
CDR3nt: TGTGCTAGTGGTCCCGGGTCCCCGGAGCAGTACTTC

abundance: -
d_gene: TRBD1
j_gene: TRBJ2-5
v_gene: TRBV13
CDR3aa: CASSSTADRGETQYF
CDR3nt: TGTGCCAGCAGCTCTACAGCGGACAGGGGAGAGACCCAGTACTTC

abundance: many
d_gene: -
j_gene: TRBJ1-5
v_gene: TRBV6-1
CDR3aa: CASRTWGQPQHF
CDR3nt: TGTGCCAGCAGAACATGGGGTCAGCCCCAGCATTTT

abundance: many
d_gene: -
j_gene: TRBJ1-1
v_gene: TRBV6-4
CDR3aa: CASSVGRGYYMNTEAFF
CDR3nt: TGTGCCAGCAGTGTAGGCAGGGGCTACTACATGAACACTGAAGCTTTCTTT

abundance: many
d_gene: TRBD1
j_gene: TRBJ2-7
v_gene: TRBV12-3/TRBV12-4
CDR3aa: CASSPQGAIGQYF
CDR3nt: TGTGCCAGCAGTCCACAGGGGGCTATAGGGCAGTACTTC

abundance: many
d_gene: TRBD2
j_gene: TRBJ2-2
v_gene: TRBV29-1
CDR3aa: CSAGLLTGELFF
CDR3nt: TGCAGCGCGGGACTACTTACCGGGGAGCTGTTTTTT

abundance: many
d_gene: -
j_gene: TRBJ1-1
v_gene: TRBV19
CDR3aa: CASTRGQMNTEAFF
CDR3nt: TGTGCCAGTACGCGGGGCCAAATGAACACTGAAGCTTTCTTT

abundance: many
d_gene: -
j_gene: TRBJ1-5
v_gene: TRBV7-2
CDR3aa: CASSLYQGSNQPQHF
CDR3nt: TGTGCCAGCAGCTTATACCAGGGTTCCAATCAGCCCCAGCATTTT

abundance: once
d_gene: -
j_gene: TRBJ1-2
v_gene: TRBV3-1
CDR3aa: CASSQGPGSGYTF
CDR3nt: TGTGCCAGCAGCCAAGGGCCAGGGAGTGGCTACACCTTC

abundance: many
d_gene: -
j_gene: TRBJ2-6
v_gene: TRBV6-1
CDR3aa: CASKKGSGANVLTF
CDR3nt: TGTGCCAGCAAAAAGGGCTCTGGGGCCAACGTCCTGACTTTC

abundance: many
d_gene: TRBD2
j_gene: TRBJ2-7
v_gene: TRBV11-2
CDR3aa: CASSPRLAGGGTYEQYF
CDR3nt: TGTGCCAGCAGCCCTCGACTAGCGGGGGGAGGCACCTACGAGCAGTACTTC

abundance: many
d_gene: -
j_gene: TRBJ1-2
v_gene: TRBV7-2
CDR3aa: CASSLAFLSGANYGYTF
CDR3nt: TGTGCCAGCAGCTTAGCCTTCCTCTCCGGGGCTAACTATGGCTACACCTTC

abundance: many
d_gene: -
j_gene: TRBJ2-2
v_gene: TRBV6-2/TRBV6-3
CDR3aa: CASGDPGTGELFF
CDR3nt: TGTGCCAGCGGGGACCCCGGAACCGGGGAGCTGTTTTTT

abundance: -
d_gene: -
j_gene: TRBJ1-5
v_gene: TRBV24-1
CDR3aa: CATSGAGPGNQPQHF
CDR3nt: TGTGCCACCAGTGGGGCGGGGCCGGGCAATCAGCCCCAGCATTTT

abundance: many
d_gene: TRBD1
j_gene: TRBJ2-2
v_gene: TRBV12-3/TRBV12-4
CDR3aa: CASSLGTGTTGELFF
CDR3nt: TGTGCCAGCAGTTTGGGGACAGGGACCACCGGGGAGCTGTTTTTT

abundance: -
d_gene: TRBD1
j_gene: TRBJ2-2
v_gene: TRBV6-1
CDR3aa: CASSARTGAGTGELFF
CDR3nt: TGTGCCAGCAGTGCCCGGACAGGGGCGGGCACCGGGGAGCTGTTTTTT

abundance: many
d_gene: -
j_gene: TRBJ2-2
v_gene: TRBV12-3/TRBV12-4
CDR3aa: CASSFGVASGPGELFF
CDR3nt: TGTGCCAGCAGTTTTGGCGTCGCCTCGGGTCCCGGGGAGCTGTTTTTT

abundance: many
d_gene: -
j_gene: TRBJ1-1
v_gene: TRBV18
CDR3aa: CASSPLDKNTEAFF
CDR3nt: TGTGCCAGCTCTCCCCTCGACAAGAACACTGAAGCTTTCTTT

abundance: many
d_gene: TRBD1
j_gene: TRBJ1-5
v_gene: TRBV13
CDR3aa: CASSFVATGGNQPQHF
CDR3nt: TGTGCCAGCAGCTTCGTGGCGACAGGGGGAAATCAGCCCCAGCATTTT

abundance: many
d_gene: -
j_gene: TRBJ2-7
v_gene: TRBV5-1
CDR3aa: CASSKDTLEQYF
CDR3nt: TGCGCCAGCAGTAAAGACACGTTGGAGCAGTACTTC

abundance: few
d_gene: TRBD1
j_gene: TRBJ1-1
v_gene: TRBV6-1
CDR3aa: CASSEWDRENTEAFF
CDR3nt: TGTGCCAGCAGTGAATGGGACAGAGAAAACACTGAAGCTTTCTTT

abundance: many
d_gene: -
j_gene: TRBJ1-1
v_gene: TRBV2
CDR3aa: CASKAGDGYTEAFF
CDR3nt: TGTGCCAGCAAGGCAGGGGATGGATACACTGAAGCTTTCTTT

abundance: many
d_gene: -
j_gene: TRBJ1-1
v_gene: TRBV18
CDR3aa: CASSPQQGGGTEAFF
CDR3nt: TGTGCCAGCTCACCCCAACAGGGCGGAGGGACTGAAGCTTTCTTT

abundance: few
d_gene: -
j_gene: TRBJ2-5
v_gene: TRBV10-3
CDR3aa: CAISDWFSGETQYF
CDR3nt: TGTGCCATCAGTGATTGGTTTAGCGGAGAGACCCAGTACTTC

abundance: many
d_gene: TRBD2
j_gene: TRBJ2-5
v_gene: TRBV29-1
CDR3aa: CSVAGGQETQYF
CDR3nt: TGCAGCGTAGCGGGGGGGCAAGAGACCCAGTACTTC

abundance: many
d_gene: -
j_gene: TRBJ1-5
v_gene: TRBV27
CDR3aa: CASSSPLRNQPQHF
CDR3nt: TGTGCCAGCAGTTCACCGCTCCGTAATCAGCCCCAGCATTTT

abundance: many
d_gene: -
j_gene: TRBJ1-2
v_gene: TRBV9
CDR3aa: CASSVAQLDYGYTF
CDR3nt: TGTGCCAGCAGCGTAGCCCAGCTGGACTATGGCTACACCTTC

abundance: many
d_gene: -
j_gene: TRBJ2-7
v_gene: TRBV6-2/TRBV6-3
CDR3aa: CASSLTIEQYF
CDR3nt: TGTGCCAGCAGTTTGACGATCGAGCAGTACTTC

abundance: many
d_gene: TRBD1
j_gene: TRBJ1-1
v_gene: TRBV18
CDR3aa: CASSPDRGLENTEAFF
CDR3nt: TGTGCCAGCTCACCGGACAGGGGGTTGGAGAACACTGAAGCTTTCTTT

abundance: many
d_gene: -
j_gene: TRBJ1-1
v_gene: TRBV20-1
CDR3aa: CSARASQGKTEAFF
CDR3nt: TGCAGTGCTAGAGCTTCACAGGGAAAAACTGAAGCTTTCTTT

abundance: many
d_gene: TRBD1
j_gene: TRBJ1-1
v_gene: TRBV29-1
CDR3aa: CSVRQGVFTEAFF
CDR3nt: TGCAGCGTCAGACAGGGGGTCTTCACTGAAGCTTTCTTT

abundance: many
d_gene: TRBD1
j_gene: TRBJ1-1
v_gene: TRBV7-2
CDR3aa: CASSLGQHMNTEAFF
CDR3nt: TGTGCCAGCAGCTTGGGACAGCACATGAACACTGAAGCTTTCTTT

abundance: many
d_gene: -
j_gene: TRBJ1-3
v_gene: TRBV19
CDR3aa: CASISPRGAGNTIYF
CDR3nt: TGTGCCAGTATCTCCCCCAGGGGCGCGGGAAACACCATATATTTT

abundance: many
d_gene: -
j_gene: TRBJ2-2
v_gene: TRBV7-9
CDR3aa: CASSYDPTTGELFF
CDR3nt: TGTGCCAGCAGTTACGACCCTACCACCGGGGAGCTGTTTTTT

abundance: many
d_gene: -
j_gene: TRBJ2-5
v_gene: TRBV12-3/TRBV12-4
CDR3aa: CASTLHPLETQYF
CDR3nt: TGTGCCAGCACCCTCCACCCGCTAGAGACCCAGTACTTC

abundance: few
d_gene: -
j_gene: TRBJ1-1
v_gene: TRBV2
CDR3aa: CASSEALSGPFAFF
CDR3nt: TGTGCCAGCAGTGAAGCGCTTTCAGGGCCCTTTGCTTTCTTT

abundance: -
d_gene: TRBD1
j_gene: TRBJ1-6
v_gene: TRBV5-1
CDR3aa: CASSSATGNSPLHF
CDR3nt: TGCGCCAGCAGCTCAGCGACAGGGAATTCACCCCTCCACTTT

abundance: many
d_gene: TRBD1
j_gene: TRBJ1-2
v_gene: TRBV19
CDR3aa: CASSMGTGVGLRGYTF
CDR3nt: TGTGCCAGTAGTATGGGGACAGGGGTCGGTCTCCGTGGCTACACCTTC

abundance: -
d_gene: TRBD1
j_gene: TRBJ2-5
v_gene: TRBV6-1
CDR3aa: CASSRGQGMAQETQYF
CDR3nt: TGTGCCAGCAGTCGAGGACAGGGGATGGCCCAAGAGACCCAGTACTTC